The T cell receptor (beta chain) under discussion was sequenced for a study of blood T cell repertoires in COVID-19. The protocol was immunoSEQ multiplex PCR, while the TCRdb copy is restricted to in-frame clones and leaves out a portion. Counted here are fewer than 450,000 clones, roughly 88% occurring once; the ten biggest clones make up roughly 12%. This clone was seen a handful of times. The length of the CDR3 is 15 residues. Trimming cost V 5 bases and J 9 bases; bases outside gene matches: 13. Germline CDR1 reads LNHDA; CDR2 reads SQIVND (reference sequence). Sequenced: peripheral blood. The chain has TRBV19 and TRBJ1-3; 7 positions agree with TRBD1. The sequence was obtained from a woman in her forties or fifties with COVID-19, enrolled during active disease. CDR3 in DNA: TGTGCCAGTAGTCCGGAAACAGGGGCCTGGAGCACCATATATTTT. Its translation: CASSPETGAWSTIYF.